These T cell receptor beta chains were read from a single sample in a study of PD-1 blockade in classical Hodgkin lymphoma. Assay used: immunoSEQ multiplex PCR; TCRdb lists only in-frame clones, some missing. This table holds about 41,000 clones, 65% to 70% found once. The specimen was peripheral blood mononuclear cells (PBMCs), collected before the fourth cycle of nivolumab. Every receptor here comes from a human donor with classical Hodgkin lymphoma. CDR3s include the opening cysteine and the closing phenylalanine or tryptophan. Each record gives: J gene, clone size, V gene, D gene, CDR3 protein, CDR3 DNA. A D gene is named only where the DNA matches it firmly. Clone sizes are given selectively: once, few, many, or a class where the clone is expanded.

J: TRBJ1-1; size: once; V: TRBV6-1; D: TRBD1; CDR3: CASSDRGGSAFF; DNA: TGTGCCAGCAGTGACAGGGGGGGTTCAGCTTTCTTT
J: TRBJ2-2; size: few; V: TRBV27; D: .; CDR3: CASSDTREGTGELFF; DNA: TGTGCCAGCAGTGACACAAGGGAAGGCACCGGGGAGCTGTTTTTT
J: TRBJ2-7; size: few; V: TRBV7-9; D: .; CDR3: CASSLEGGTSHEQYF; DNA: TGTGCCAGCAGCTTAGAGGGGGGCACCTCACACGAGCAGTACTTC
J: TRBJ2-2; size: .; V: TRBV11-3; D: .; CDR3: CASSQSNTGELFF; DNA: TGTGCCAGCAGCCAAAGTAACACCGGGGAGCTGTTTTTT
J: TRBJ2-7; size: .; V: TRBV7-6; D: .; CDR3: CASSLSNSYEQYF; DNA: TGTGCCAGCAGCTTATCTAATTCCTACGAGCAGTACTTC
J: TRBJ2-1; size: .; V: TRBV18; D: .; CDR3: CASSPRDIDYEQFF; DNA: TGTGCCAGCTCACCCCGGGACATTGACTATGAGCAGTTCTTC
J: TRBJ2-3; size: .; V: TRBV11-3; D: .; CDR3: CASSLDGDTQYF; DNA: TGTGCCAGCAGCTTAGACGGAGATACGCAGTATTTT
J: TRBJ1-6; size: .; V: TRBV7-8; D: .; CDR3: CASSATTGNNSPLHF; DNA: TGTGCCAGCAGCGCTACAACAGGGAATAATTCACCCCTCCACTTT
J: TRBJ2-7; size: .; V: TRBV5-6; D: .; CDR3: CASSLGPTYEQYF; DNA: TGTGCCAGCAGCTTGGGACCTACCTACGAGCAGTACTTC
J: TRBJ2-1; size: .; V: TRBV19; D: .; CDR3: CASRGKGLNEQFF; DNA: TGTGCCAGTAGGGGGAAAGGGTTGAATGAGCAGTTCTTC
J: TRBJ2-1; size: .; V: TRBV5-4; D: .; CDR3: CASSLEQGLGFF; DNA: TGTGCCAGCAGCTTGGAGCAGGGACTGGGGTTCTTC
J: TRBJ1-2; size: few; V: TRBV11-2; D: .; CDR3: CASSLYSRTDTYGYTF; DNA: TGTGCCAGCAGCTTGTACTCCAGGACAGACACCTATGGCTACACCTTC
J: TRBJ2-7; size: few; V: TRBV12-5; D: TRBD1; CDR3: CASGSHPRDRGVYEQYF; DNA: TGTGCTAGTGGTTCCCATCCTCGGGACAGGGGAGTCTACGAGCAGTACTTC
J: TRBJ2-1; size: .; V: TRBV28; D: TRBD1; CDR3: CASSAGTGLPLYNEQFF; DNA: TGTGCCAGCAGTGCGGGGACAGGGCTTCCCCTCTACAATGAGCAGTTCTTC
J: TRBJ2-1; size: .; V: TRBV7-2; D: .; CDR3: CASSLGGDDYNEQFF; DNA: TGTGCCAGCAGCTTAGGGGGAGACGATTACAATGAGCAGTTCTTC
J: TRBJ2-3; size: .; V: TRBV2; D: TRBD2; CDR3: CASSPLAGGRGDTQYF; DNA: TGTGCCAGCAGTCCTCTAGCGGGGGGCCGGGGAGATACGCAGTATTTT
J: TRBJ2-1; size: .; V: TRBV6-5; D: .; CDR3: CASSLTGPPYNEQFF; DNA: TGTGCCAGCAGTCTCACAGGTCCTCCCTACAATGAGCAGTTCTTC
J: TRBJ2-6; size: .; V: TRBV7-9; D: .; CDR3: CASRDSSGANVLTF; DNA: TGTGCCAGCAGAGACAGCTCTGGGGCCAACGTCCTGACTTTC
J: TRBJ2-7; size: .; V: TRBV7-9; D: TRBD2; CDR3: CASSLGPREGEQYF; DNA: TGTGCCAGCAGCCTTGGACCAAGGGAGGGCGAGCAGTACTTC
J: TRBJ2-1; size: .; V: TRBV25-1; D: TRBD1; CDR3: CASSGSGGRAYNEQFF; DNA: TGTGCCAGCAGTGGTTCAGGGGGTAGGGCCTACAATGAGCAGTTCTTC
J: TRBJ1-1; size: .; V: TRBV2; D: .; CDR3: CASSPTFFPEAFF; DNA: TGTGCCAGCAGTCCGACATTTTTCCCTGAAGCTTTCTTT
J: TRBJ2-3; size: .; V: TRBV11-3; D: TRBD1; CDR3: CASSSGQGLTTDTQYF; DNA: TGTGCCAGCAGCTCGGGACAGGGACTAACTACAGATACGCAGTATTTT